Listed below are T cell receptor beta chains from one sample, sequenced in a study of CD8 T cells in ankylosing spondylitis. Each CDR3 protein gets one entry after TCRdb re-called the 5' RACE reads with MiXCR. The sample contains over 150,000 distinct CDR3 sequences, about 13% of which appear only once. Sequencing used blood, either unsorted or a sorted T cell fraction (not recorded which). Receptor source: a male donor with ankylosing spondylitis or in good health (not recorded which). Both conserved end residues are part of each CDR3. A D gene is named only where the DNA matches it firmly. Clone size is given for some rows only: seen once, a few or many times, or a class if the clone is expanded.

CSARDRAGVNYGYTF TGCAGTGCTAGAGATCGGGCAGGAGTGAACTATGGCTACACCTTC - TRBJ1-2 TRBV20-1 - 15
CSARWDSYEQYF TGCAGTGCTAGGTGGGACAGCTACGAGCAGTACTTC TRBD1 TRBJ2-7 TRBV20-1 - 12
CASSRQMGRQETQYF TGCGCCAGCAGCCGCCAGATGGGTCGTCAAGAGACCCAGTACTTC - TRBJ2-5 TRBV4-1 few 15
CASSMSAGSYEQYF TGTGCCAGCAGTATGTCCGCCGGGTCCTACGAGCAGTACTTC - TRBJ2-7 TRBV6-1 - 14
CASSLSGGAGNEQFF TGTGCCAGCAGCTTAAGCGGGGGGGCGGGGAATGAGCAGTTCTTC TRBD2 TRBJ2-1 TRBV6-1 - 15
CASTVRGYEQYF TGTGCCAGCACCGTTCGGGGCTACGAGCAGTACTTC - TRBJ2-7 TRBV7-9 - 12
CASSLRTGVEKLFF TGTGCCAGCAGCCTCCGGACAGGGGTTGAAAAACTGTTTTTT TRBD1 TRBJ1-4 TRBV6-1 - 14
CSARVPGPYEQYF TGCAGTGCTAGAGTACCTGGGCCCTACGAGCAGTACTTC - TRBJ2-7 TRBV20-1 - 13
CSARRQNSYEQYF TGCAGTGCTAGGCGCCAGAACTCCTACGAGCAGTACTTC - TRBJ2-7 TRBV20-1 few 13
CSAPGQGAPSF TGCAGCGCTCCGGGACAGGGGGCGCCGAGCTTC TRBD1 TRBJ1-2 TRBV29-1 - 11
CASSLRGYTEAFF TGTGCCAGCAGCTTGAGGGGGTACACTGAAGCTTTCTTT - TRBJ1-1 TRBV5-6 few 13
CASSLVQGGSYEQYF TGCGCCAGCAGCTTGGTCCAGGGAGGGTCCTACGAGCAGTACTTC TRBD2 TRBJ2-7 TRBV5-1 - 15
CASTSGTSGPRYF TGCGCCAGCACGTCCGGGACTAGCGGCCCTCGGTACTTC TRBD2 TRBJ2-5 TRBV10-2 few 13
CASSSWGYPSTDTQYF TGTGCCAGCAGTTCGTGGGGGTACCCTAGCACAGATACGCAGTATTTT - TRBJ2-3 TRBV12-3/TRBV12-4 few 16
CASSQAQDAGKAFF TGCGCCAGCAGCCAAGCCCAAGACGCGGGGAAAGCTTTCTTT - TRBJ1-1 TRBV4-1 - 14
CASSFISRRGPQETQYF TGTGCCAGCAGCTTCATATCCAGGCGGGGTCCCCAAGAGACCCAGTACTTC - TRBJ2-5 TRBV11-2 - 17